This T cell receptor beta chain was captured by sequencing in a study of shared clonotypes between healthy human individuals. Naive CD8 cells lacked CD45RO and underwent positive selection for CCR7, leaving out terminally differentiated effector memory CD45RA+ cells. There were only Caucasian adults among the donors, and all lived in Nashville, Tennessee. The CDR3 consists of 15 residues. The germline CDR1 and CDR2 sequences are SEHNR and FQNEAQ (reference sequence). The J segment lost 5 bases and the V segment lost 2 bases, leaving 2 bases of the junction unmatched. Generated by immunoSEQ multiplex PCR, the TCRdb table keeps only in-frame clones and is missing some. The sample records under 1 million clones, approximately 92% being singletons.

The specimen was naive CD8+ T cells sorted from blood. This TCR was recovered from a man aged 25 to 45 in good health. The gene calls are TRBV7-9 and TRBJ2-2, with 10 nucleotides matching TRBD1. In nucleotides, the CDR3 is TGTGCCAGCAGCTTATCGGGACAGGGGACCGGGGAGCTGTTTTTT. This encodes CASSLSGQGTGELFF.